One sample yielded the 8 T cell receptor beta chains listed below, sequenced in a study of vaccination effects on CD4 cells after COVID-19. After expansion with viral peptide pools in the ViraFEST assay, antigen-specific CD4+ T cells were sequenced. Scientists isolated CD4+ T cells after an approximately 10-day culture period ended. Infection with SARS-CoV-2 occurred in the person between March and December 2020, and PCR confirmed it. These receptors have no known antigen. The table came from immunoSEQ multiplex PCR; TCRdb's copy has only in-frame clones and leaves some out. The data show approximately 31,000 clones, with about 69% seen just once and around 28% held by the top ten. Source: CD4+ T cells from PBMCs cultured with a peptide pool, taken before COVID-19 vaccination. The receptor set was obtained from a human donor who had a prior SARS-CoV-2 infection.

J is TRBJ2-5 and V is TRBV30, with D maybe TRBD2 (6 bases). The CDR3 consists of 16 residues. V shed 6 bases and J shed 5 bases, with 25 bases lying between them. Germline CDR1 is GTSNPN and CDR2 is SVGIG (reference sequence). This CDR3 reads CACRGSTVSRGETQYF. In DNA, the CDR3 is TGTGCCTGCCGGGGTTCCACAGTTAGTCGGGGGGAGACCCAGTACTTC.

The V and J genes are TRBV7-2 and TRBJ2-5; 15 bases are a match to TRBD2. CDR3 length: 13 residues. V lost 10 bases to trimming and J lost 5 bases; unmatched junction nucleotides: 2. CDR1 is SGHTA, CDR2 FQGNSA, per germline. CDR3 sequence reads: CATGLAGGETQYF. CDR3 coding DNA: TGTGCCACAGGACTAGCGGGGGGGGAGACCCAGTACTTC. Together with reference TRBV7-2 and TRBJ2-5, the CDR3 gives the full variable domain: GAGVSQSPSNKVTEKGKDVELRCDPISGHTALYWYRQSLGQGLEFLIYFQGNSAPDKSGLPSDRFSAERTGGSVSTLTIQRTQQEDSAVYLCATGLAGGETQYFGPGTRLLVL.

This rearrangement joins TRBV19 to TRBJ1-2; a possible D gene is TRBD1 (5 bases). V dropped 7 bases and J dropped 4 bases, with 19 bases sitting between them. CDR3 length: 15 amino acids. Germline V gene lookup returns CDR1 LNHDA and CDR2 SQIVND (reference sequence). This CDR3 reads CASNSNRDGFYGYTF. The CDR3 DNA sequence: TGTGCCAGTAATTCGAATCGGGACGGCTTCTATGGCTACACCTTC.

V usage is TRBV19 and J usage is TRBJ1-2; D is unclear. There are 13 residues in the CDR3. The V gene lost 7 bases and the J gene lost 7 bases, with 16 bases spanning the gap. Germline loops: CDR1 LNHDA, CDR2 SQIVND (reference sequence). The DNA for the CDR3 is TGTGCCAGTATACAAGACGGGATGGTTGGCTACACCTTC. It encodes CASIQDGMVGYTF.

The chain has TRBV7-9 and TRBJ2-7, with 10 bases fitting TRBD2. V lost 5 bases, J lost 6 bases, and 4 bases stayed unmatched. This CDR3 is built from 13 residues. The germline gives CDR1 SEHNR, CDR2 FQNEAQ (reference sequence). CDR3 sequence (DNA): TGTGCCAGCAGCCGACTAGCGGGTTCCGAGCAGTACTTC. Protein product: CASSRLAGSEQYF.

The chain carries TRBV6-1 and TRBJ2-7, with D maybe TRBD1 (6 bases). Trimming shortened V by 4 bases and J by 1 base, and 20 bases separated the two germline ends. The germline gives CDR1 MNHNS, CDR2 SASEGT. The CDR3 consists of 17 residues. DNA for the CDR3: TGTGCCAGCAGTGGCAGGACAGCCCTCAGGTCGTCCTACGAGCAGTACTTC. Its protein product is CASSGRTALRSSYEQYF.

The rearrangement uses TRBV19 and TRBJ2-7; 9 nucleotides agree with TRBD2. In germline, CDR1 is LNHDA, CDR2 SQIVND (reference sequence). The V segment lost 1 base and the J segment 2 bases; nucleotides outside the gene matches: 3. The length of the CDR3 is 15 residues. The CDR3 region is CASSIVAGGPYEQYF. As DNA, the CDR3 is TGTGCCAGTAGTATAGTGGCGGGGGGGCCCTACGAGCAGTACTTC. Filled out from reference TRBV19 and TRBJ2-7, the complete variable domain reads DGGITQSPKYLFRKEGQNVTLSCEQNLNHDAMYWYRQDPGQGLRLIYYSQIVNDFQKGDIAEGYSVSREKKESFPLTVTSAQKNPTAFYLCASSIVAGGPYEQYFGPGTRLTVT.

This clone was found a few times. In DNA form, the CDR3 reads TGTGCCAGCAGCAAATGGGACCGAGGTCAGCCCCAGCATTTT. Its protein is CASSKWDRGQPQHF. The chain has TRBV27 and TRBJ1-5, with TRBD1 as a possible D gene (5 bases). Looked up from germline, CDR1 is MNHEY and CDR2 is SMNVEV (reference sequence). The V end was cut by 6 bases, the J end by 6 bases, with 15 bases between. The CDR3 loop spans 14 amino acids.